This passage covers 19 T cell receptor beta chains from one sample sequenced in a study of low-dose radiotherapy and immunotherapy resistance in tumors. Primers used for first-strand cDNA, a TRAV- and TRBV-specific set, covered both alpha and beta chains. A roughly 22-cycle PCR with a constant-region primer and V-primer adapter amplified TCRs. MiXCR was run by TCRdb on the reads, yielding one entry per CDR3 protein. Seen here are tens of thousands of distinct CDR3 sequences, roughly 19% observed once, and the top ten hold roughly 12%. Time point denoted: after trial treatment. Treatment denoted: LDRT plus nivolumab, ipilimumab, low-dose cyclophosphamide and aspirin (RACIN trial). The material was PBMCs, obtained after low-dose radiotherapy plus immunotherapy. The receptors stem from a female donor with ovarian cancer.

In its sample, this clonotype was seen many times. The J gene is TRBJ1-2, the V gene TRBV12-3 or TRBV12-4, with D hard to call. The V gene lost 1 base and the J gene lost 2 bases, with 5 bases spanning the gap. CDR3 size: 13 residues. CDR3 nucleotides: TGTGCCAGCAGTTTAGGCAGCAACTATGGCTACACCTTC. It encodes CASSLGSNYGYTF.

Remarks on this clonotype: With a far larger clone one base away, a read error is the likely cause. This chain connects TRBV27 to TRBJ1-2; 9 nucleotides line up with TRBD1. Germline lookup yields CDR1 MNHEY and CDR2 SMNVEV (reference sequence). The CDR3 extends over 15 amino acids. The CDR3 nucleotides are TGTGCCAGCAGCAGATCGGGACAGGGAGGCTATGGCCACACCTTC. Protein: CASSRSGQGGYGHTF.

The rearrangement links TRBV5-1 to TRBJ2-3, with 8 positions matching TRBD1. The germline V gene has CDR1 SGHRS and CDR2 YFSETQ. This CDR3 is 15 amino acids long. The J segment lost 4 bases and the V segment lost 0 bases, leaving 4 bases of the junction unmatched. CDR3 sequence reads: CASSLGQGLADTQYF. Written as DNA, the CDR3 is TGCGCCAGCAGCTTGGGACAGGGGTTGGCAGATACGCAGTATTTT.

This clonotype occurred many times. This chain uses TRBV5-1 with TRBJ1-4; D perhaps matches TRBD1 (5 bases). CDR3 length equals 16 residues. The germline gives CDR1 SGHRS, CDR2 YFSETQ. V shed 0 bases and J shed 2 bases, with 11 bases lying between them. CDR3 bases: TGCGCCAGCAGCTTGGACGGGGGGAGGACTAATGAAAAACTGTTTTTT. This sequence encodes CASSLDGGRTNEKLFF.

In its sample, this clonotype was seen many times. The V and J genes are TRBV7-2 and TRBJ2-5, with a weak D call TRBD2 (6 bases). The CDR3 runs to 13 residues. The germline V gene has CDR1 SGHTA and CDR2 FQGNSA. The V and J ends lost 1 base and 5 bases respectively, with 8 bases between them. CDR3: CASSLVGGETQYF. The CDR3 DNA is TGTGCCAGCAGCTTAGTTGGGGGGGAGACCCAGTACTTC. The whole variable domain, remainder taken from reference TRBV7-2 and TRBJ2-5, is GAGVSQSPSNKVTEKGKDVELRCDPISGHTALYWYRQSLGQGLEFLIYFQGNSAPDKSGLPSDRFSAERTGGSVSTLTIQRTQQEDSAVYLCASSLVGGETQYFGPGTRLLVL.

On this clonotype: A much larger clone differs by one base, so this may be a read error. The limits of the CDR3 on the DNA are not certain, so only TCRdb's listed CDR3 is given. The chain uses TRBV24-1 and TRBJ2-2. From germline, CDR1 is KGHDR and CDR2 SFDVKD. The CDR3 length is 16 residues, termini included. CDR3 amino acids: CATSDQRQNTGELFFF.

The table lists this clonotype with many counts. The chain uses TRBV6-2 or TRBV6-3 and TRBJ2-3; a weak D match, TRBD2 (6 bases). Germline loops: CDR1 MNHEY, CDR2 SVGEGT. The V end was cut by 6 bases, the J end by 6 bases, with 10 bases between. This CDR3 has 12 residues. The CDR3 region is CASSVAGDTQYF. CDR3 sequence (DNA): TGTGCCAGCAGCGTGGCGGGGGATACGCAGTATTTT.

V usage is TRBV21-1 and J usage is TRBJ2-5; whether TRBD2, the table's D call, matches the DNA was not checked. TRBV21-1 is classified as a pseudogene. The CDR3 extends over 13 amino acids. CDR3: CASITDPAKTQYF. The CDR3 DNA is TGTGCCAGCATTACAGACCCCGCAAAGACCCAGTACTTC.

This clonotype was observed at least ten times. CDR3 coding DNA: TGTGCCAGCAGCTTTAGTTCAGGGGGCCAAGAGACCCAGTACTTC. Its translation is CASSFSSGGQETQYF. The chain employs TRBV7-8 and TRBJ2-5, with 7 bases lining up with TRBD1. Germline V CDR1 and CDR2: SGHVS, FQNEAQ. The CDR3 has 15 amino acids. Trimming at V came to 3 bases and at J to 1 base, leaving 5 bases not matched to a gene.

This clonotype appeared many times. DNA for the CDR3: TGTGCCAGCTCACCCGGGACTGACTACAATGAGCAGTTCTTC. Amino acid sequence: CASSPGTDYNEQFF. The rearrangement uses TRBV18 and TRBJ2-1, with D maybe TRBD2 (6 bases). The CDR3 is 14 amino acids. Trimming removed 3 bases from V and 3 bases from J, with 9 bases in between. Germline V gene sequence: CDR1 KGHSH, CDR2 LQKENI.

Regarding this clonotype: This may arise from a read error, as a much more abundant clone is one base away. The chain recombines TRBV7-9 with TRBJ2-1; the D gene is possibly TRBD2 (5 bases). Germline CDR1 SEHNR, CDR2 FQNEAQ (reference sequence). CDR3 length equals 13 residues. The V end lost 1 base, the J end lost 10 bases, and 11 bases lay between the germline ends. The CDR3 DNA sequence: TGTGCCAGCAGCTTAGGAGAGACGGGGGAGCAGTTCTTC. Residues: CASSLGETGEQFF.

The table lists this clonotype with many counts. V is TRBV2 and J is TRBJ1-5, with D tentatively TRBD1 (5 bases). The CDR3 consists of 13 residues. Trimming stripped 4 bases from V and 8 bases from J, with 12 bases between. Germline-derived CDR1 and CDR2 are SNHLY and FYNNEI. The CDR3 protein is CASSVGGLKPQHF. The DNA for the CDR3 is TGTGCCAGCAGTGTGGGGGGACTCAAGCCCCAGCATTTT. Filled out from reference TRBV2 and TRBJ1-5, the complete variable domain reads EPEVTQTPSHQVTQMGQEVILRCVPISNHLYFYWYRQILGQKVEFLVSFYNNEISEKSEIFDDQFSVERPDGSNFTLKIRSTKLEDSAMYFCASSVGGLKPQHFGDGTRLSIL.

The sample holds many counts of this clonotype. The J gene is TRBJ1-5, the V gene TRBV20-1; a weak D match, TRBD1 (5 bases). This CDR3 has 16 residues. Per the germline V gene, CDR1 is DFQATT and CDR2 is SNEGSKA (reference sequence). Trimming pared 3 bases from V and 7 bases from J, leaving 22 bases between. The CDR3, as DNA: TGCAGTGCTAGCATGATCTTTGGGCAGGGAAGGCAGCCCCAGCATTTT. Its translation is CSASMIFGQGRQPQHF.

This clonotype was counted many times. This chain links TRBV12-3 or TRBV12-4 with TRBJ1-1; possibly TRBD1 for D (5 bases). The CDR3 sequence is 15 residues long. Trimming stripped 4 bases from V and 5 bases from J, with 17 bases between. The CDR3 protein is CASSSQAGLMTEAFF. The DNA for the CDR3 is TGTGCCAGCAGTTCTCAAGCAGGGTTGATGACTGAAGCTTTCTTT.

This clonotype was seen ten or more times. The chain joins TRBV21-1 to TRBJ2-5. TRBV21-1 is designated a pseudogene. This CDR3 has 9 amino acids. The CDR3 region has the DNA TGTGCCAGCGAAGAGACCCAGTACTTC. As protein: CASEETQYF.

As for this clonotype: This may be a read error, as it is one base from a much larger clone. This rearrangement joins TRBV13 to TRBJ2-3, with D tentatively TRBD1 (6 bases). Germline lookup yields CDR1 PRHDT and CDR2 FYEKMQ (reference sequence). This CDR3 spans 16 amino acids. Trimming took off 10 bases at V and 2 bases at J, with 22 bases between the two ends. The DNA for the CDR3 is TGTGCCAACACATACAGGGACCGTTCTAACACAGATACGCAGTATTTT. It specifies CANTYRDRSNTDTQYF.

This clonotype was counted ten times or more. The chain's CDR3 is CASSYSGGRFGEAFF. Here the CDR3 DNA reads TGTGCCAGCAGTTACTCGGGGGGGCGATTTGGTGAAGCTTTCTTT. The chain combines TRBV6-5 with TRBJ1-1; TRBD1 might be the D (6 bases). V lost 0 bases to trimming and J lost 7 bases, with 15 bases between them. The CDR3 contains 15 residues. Germline V CDR1 and CDR2: MNHEY, SVGAGI.

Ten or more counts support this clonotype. The CDR3 reads CASSKLRQPYEQYF. The CDR3 bases are TGTGCCAGTAGTAAGCTGAGACAACCCTACGAGCAGTACTTC. This chain connects TRBV19 to TRBJ2-7; unclear D gene. The CDR3 sequence is 14 residues long. Trimming stripped 4 bases from V and 2 bases from J, with 12 bases between. CDR1 is LNHDA and CDR2 is SQIVND in the germline V gene (reference sequence).

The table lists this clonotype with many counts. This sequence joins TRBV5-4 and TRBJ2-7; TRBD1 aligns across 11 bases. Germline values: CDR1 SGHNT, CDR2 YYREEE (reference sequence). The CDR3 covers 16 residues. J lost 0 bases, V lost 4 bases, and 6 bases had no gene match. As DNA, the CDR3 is TGTGCCAGCAGCCAATGGGGACAGGGGGTCTCCTACGAGCAGTACTTC. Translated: CASSQWGQGVSYEQYF.